This T cell receptor (beta chain) appears in the sequencing data of a study of cytomegalovirus exposure and HLA in healthy donors. Study-wide context: The Caucasian-associated ancestry cluster contained 81% of the approximately 400 genotyped donors. General observations from the study: Among the sequence variants, a highly shared cluster was likely an artifact of sequencing. Later, TCR association rates were found to vary by HLA locus, highest for DRB1 and lowest for HLA-C.

Worth noting for this clone: Its specificity is unknown.

Both 60 Vbeta primers and 13 Jbeta primers went into the PCR. Clones were read by immunoSEQ multiplex PCR, and TCRdb kept only the in-frame ones, dropping some. Here the sample spans 120,000 to 150,000 clones, roughly 78% being singletons. The CDR3 is 13 residues long. Trimming stripped 6 bases from V and 1 base from J, with 9 bases between. Germline CDR1 and CDR2: KGHSH and LQKENI. Sample: PBMCs. The J gene is TRBJ1-1, the V gene TRBV18; D not certain. This clonotype was sampled from a man between 35 and 55 years old in good health and CMV-seropositive. The CDR3 sequence is CASSITENTEAFF. The CDR3 coding sequence is TGTGCCAGCTCGATCACAGAGAACACTGAAGCTTTCTTT.